What follows describes a single T cell receptor (beta chain). The data were obtained in a study of cytomegalovirus exposure and HLA in healthy donors. Repertoires were generated with immunoSEQ multiplex PCR, while TCRdb's copy carries only in-frame clones and drops some. The sample yields about 240,000 clones, approximately 90% seen once. The CDR3 length is 14 residues. After removal of 7 bases from V and 0 bases from J, the junction contained 7 bases not matched to a gene. Germline CDR1 SGHKS, CDR2 YYEKEE (reference sequence). The TCR sequence derives from a man in his late teens or twenties in good health and CMV-seronegative. The chain uses TRBV5-5 and TRBJ2-7; 7 positions match TRBD2. Sequenced: PBMCs. The chain's CDR3 is CASAWGGGSYEQYF. CDR3 DNA: TGTGCCAGCGCCTGGGGGGGAGGCTCCTACGAGCAGTACTTC.